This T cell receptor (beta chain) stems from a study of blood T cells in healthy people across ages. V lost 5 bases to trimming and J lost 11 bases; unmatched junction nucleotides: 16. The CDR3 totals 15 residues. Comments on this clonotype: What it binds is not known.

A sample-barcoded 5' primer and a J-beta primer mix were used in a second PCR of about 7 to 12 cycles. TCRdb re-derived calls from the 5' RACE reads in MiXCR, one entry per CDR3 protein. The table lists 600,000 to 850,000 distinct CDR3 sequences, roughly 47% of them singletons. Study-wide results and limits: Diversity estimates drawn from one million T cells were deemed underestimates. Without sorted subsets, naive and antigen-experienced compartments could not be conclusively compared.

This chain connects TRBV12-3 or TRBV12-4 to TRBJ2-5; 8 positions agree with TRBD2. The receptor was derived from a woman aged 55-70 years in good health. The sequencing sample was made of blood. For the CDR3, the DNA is TGTGCCAGCAGTCCACGAAGCGGGGGTCACAATGAGCAGTACTTC. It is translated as CASSPRSGGHNEQYF.